Below, 18 T cell receptor beta chains from the same sample are listed, as sequenced in a study of PD-1 blockade in classical Hodgkin lymphoma. Autologous stem cell transplantation was followed by relapse in every patient, and brentuximab vedotin exposure varied. Only in-frame clones appear in the TCRdb table, and some are missing; sequencing was by immunoSEQ multiplex PCR. The sample holds approximately 50,000 clones; roughly 91% are singletons and the top ten take more than 5%. Sequencing was performed on peripheral blood mononuclear cells (PBMCs), taken before the second cycle of nivolumab. The receptors derive from a human donor with classical Hodgkin lymphoma.

V and J are TRBV6-1 and TRBJ2-5; D is uncertain. Trimming took 7 bases from V and 5 from J, leaving 17 bases between them. The CDR3 length is 14 residues. Germline lookup yields CDR1 MNHNS and CDR2 SASEGT. The CDR3 sequence is CASTPLWGRETQYF. The CDR3 DNA reads as TGTGCCAGCACCCCCTTATGGGGTAGGGAGACCCAGTACTTC.

The rearrangement joins TRBV1 to TRBJ2-6. TRBV1 is a recognized pseudogene. The CDR3 consists of 19 residues. Here the CDR3 DNA reads TGCACCAGCAGCCAAGAAGCCCCGGCCCCGTTCTCTGGGGCCAACGTCCTGACTTTC. It codes for CTSSQEAPAPFSGANVLTF.

The chain links TRBV6-5 to TRBJ2-7, with 7 bases fitting TRBD1. V shed 5 bases, J shed 2 bases, and the junction held 6 bases outside the gene matches. CDR1 and CDR2 from the germline V gene are MNHEY and SVGAGI. The CDR3 totals 14 residues. CDR3 nucleotide sequence: TGTGCCAGCAGTCCCAGGGGGAAGGCCTACGAGCAGTACTTC. Protein product: CASSPRGKAYEQYF.

V and J are TRBV14 and TRBJ1-2; D is ambiguous. The CDR3 is made up of 15 amino acids. The germline V gene encodes CDR1 SGHDN and CDR2 FVKESK. Trimming shortened V by 0 bases and J by 4 bases, and 12 bases separated the two germline ends. The CDR3 nucleotides read TGTGCCAGCAGCCAAGATCAAAACGTACTCTATGGCTACACCTTC. Translated, it gives CASSQDQNVLYGYTF.

On this clone: A read error is likely, as this CDR3 ends without the conserved phenylalanine or tryptophan. The J gene is TRBJ1-6, the V gene TRBV4-1, with D possibly being TRBD1 (5 bases). Germline V CDR1 and CDR2: MGHRA, YSYEKL. Trimming took 5 bases from V and 4 from J, leaving 15 bases between them. There are 16 residues in the CDR3. CDR3 sequence (DNA): TGCGCCAGCAGCAGCTGGAAAGGGGAGTATAATTCACCCCTCCACCTT. Translation gives CASSSWKGEYNSPLHL.

This clone was recorded once. The chain is built from TRBV11-2 and TRBJ2-1, with D perhaps matching TRBD1 or TRBD2 (5 bases each). Per germline, CDR1 SGHAT and CDR2 FQNNGV. The CDR3 runs 15 residues. Trimming shortened V by 2 bases and J by 10 bases, and 18 bases separated the two germline ends. As DNA, the CDR3 is TGTGCCAGCAGCTTAAGCCGAAATCGAGGGGAGGAGCAGTTCTTC. Amino acid sequence: CASSLSRNRGEEQFF.

The CDR3 loop reads CASSYSGTSAYEQYF. DNA for the CDR3: TGTGCCAGCAGTTACTCGGGGACTAGCGCCTACGAGCAGTACTTC. This chain joins TRBV6-5 and TRBJ2-7, with TRBD2 identical over 10 bases. CDR3 length equals 15 residues. Germline CDR1 reads MNHEY; CDR2 reads SVGAGI. V trimming: 0 bases; J trimming: 2 bases; junction bases outside the gene matches: 1.

The chain couples TRBV6-1 to TRBJ1-2; D may be TRBD1 (6 bases). Germline values: CDR1 MNHNS, CDR2 SASEGT. The CDR3 sequence is 13 residues long. V was clipped by 4 bases and J by 4 bases, with 10 bases between them. In nucleotides, the CDR3 is TGTGCCAGCAGTGGACAGGTCTTCTATGGCTACACCTTC. Amino acids: CASSGQVFYGYTF.

In its sample, this clone was seen a few times. V usage is TRBV7-9 and J usage is TRBJ1-5, with D possibly TRBD1 on 6 matching bases. Trimming stripped 3 bases from V and 1 base from J, with 7 bases between. CDR3 length: 14 residues. The germline gives CDR1 SEHNR, CDR2 FQNEAQ (reference sequence). CDR3 region: CASSFGQSNQPQHF. The DNA for the CDR3 is TGTGCCAGCAGCTTTGGACAGAGCAATCAGCCCCAGCATTTT.

The rearrangement uses TRBV6-1 and TRBJ1-5; no clear D. Germline-derived CDR1 and CDR2 are MNHNS and SASEGT. The germline V and J ends were trimmed by 4 bases and 3 bases, with 7 bases remaining between them. This CDR3 comprises 13 residues. The CDR3 spells CASSASDNQPQHF. The CDR3 DNA is TGTGCCAGCAGTGCTTCAGACAATCAGCCCCAGCATTTT.

V and J are TRBV6-6 and TRBJ2-2; 7 bases are shared with TRBD2. The trim removed 10 bases at V and 4 bases at J, leaving 6 bases unmatched. This CDR3 has 13 residues. From germline, CDR1 is MNHNY and CDR2 SVGAGI (reference sequence). CDR3 nucleotides: TGTGCCACCAGGGAGCGGGGCACCGGGGAGCTGTTTTTT. Translation gives CATRERGTGELFF.

V and J are TRBV5-1 and TRBJ1-2; the D is unclear. The CDR3 spans 14 residues. Germline values: CDR1 SGHRS, CDR2 YFSETQ. Trimming removed 2 bases at V and 0 bases at J, with 8 bases between. In nucleotides, the CDR3 is TGCGCCAGCAGCTTAAATCCAACTAACTATGGCTACACCTTC. It is translated as CASSLNPTNYGYTF.

The chain recombines TRBV19 with TRBJ1-1; D is undetermined. Germline V gene sequence: CDR1 LNHDA, CDR2 SQIVND (reference sequence). Trimming cost V 5 bases and J 4 bases, with 14 bases left between them. This CDR3 has 14 amino acids. The chain's CDR3 is CASSSEGLSTEAFF. The CDR3 region has the DNA TGTGCCAGTAGTTCGGAAGGGCTGAGCACTGAAGCTTTCTTT.

V usage is TRBV6-6 and J usage is TRBJ1-1; tentatively, D is TRBD1 (6 bases). Germline V lookup: CDR1 MNHNY, CDR2 SVGAGI (reference sequence). V was clipped by 7 bases and J by 1 base, with 19 bases between them. The CDR3 runs 16 residues. CDR3 sequence: CASTGGGRGPNTEAFF. The DNA of the CDR3 is TGTGCCAGCACCGGAGGGGGGCGGGGGCCGAACACTGAAGCTTTCTTT.

The chain recombines TRBV25-1 with TRBJ1-2; TRBD1 agrees at 10 bases. Germline-derived CDR1 and CDR2 are MGHDK and SYGVNS. V dropped 0 bases and J dropped 8; count of bases not matched to a gene: 6. The CDR3 contains 15 residues. This chain's CDR3 is CASSEYGGTGVGYTF. The DNA for the CDR3 is TGTGCCAGCAGTGAATATGGCGGGACAGGGGTAGGCTACACCTTC.

The V gene is TRBV7-9, the J gene TRBJ1-5, with 11 bases identical to TRBD1. Looked up from germline, CDR1 is SEHNR and CDR2 is FQNEAQ (reference sequence). The CDR3 spans 15 residues. V was clipped by 3 bases and J by 6 bases; unmatched bases: 4. This CDR3 is CASSLDRGQTQPQHF. DNA for the CDR3: TGTGCCAGCAGCTTGGACAGGGGGCAGACTCAGCCCCAGCATTTT.

J is TRBJ1-3 and V is TRBV28; 9 bases line up with TRBD1. Germline values: CDR1 MDHEN, CDR2 SYDVKM. The J segment lost 8 bases and the V segment lost 4 bases, leaving 6 bases of the junction unmatched. The CDR3 runs to 14 residues. The CDR3 region has the DNA TGTGCCAGCAGTTCGGGGACAGGGAGGGACACCATATATTTT. Amino acids: CASSSGTGRDTIYF.

The chain carries TRBV2 and TRBJ1-3, with TRBD1 identical over 7 bases. This CDR3 region has 15 residues. V gave up 5 bases and J gave up 3 bases; unmatched junction bases: 7. Looked up from germline, CDR1 is SNHLY and CDR2 is FYNNEI. CDR3 sequence reads: CASSSTGLGGNTIYF. The CDR3 nucleotides are TGTGCCAGCAGTTCGACAGGGCTTGGTGGAAACACCATATATTTT.